This T cell receptor beta chain was captured by sequencing in a study of PD-1 blockade in classical Hodgkin lymphoma. On the study more broadly: On a schedule of every 2 weeks, patients received nivolumab 3 mg/kg intravenously. Overall study results and limits: Relapsed/refractory patients reportedly had the lowest baseline TCR diversity, below newly diagnosed patients, who were below healthy donors. The CD4+ diversity rise by C4D1 was clearest in complete responders. Possibly reflecting disease activity or prior therapy, repertoire differences have causes that remain undefined.

Some clones are missing from TCRdb's copy, which holds only in-frame ones; the method was immunoSEQ multiplex PCR. Of over 70,000 clones in the sample, 75% to 95% were seen once. Trimming took off 6 bases at V and 0 bases at J, with 8 bases between the two ends. CDR1 and CDR2 (germline): MNHEY, SVGAGI. The CDR3 runs to 13 residues. On this clone: Its cognate antigen is unknown.

Time point reported: cycle 4 day 1 (C4D1), after 6 weeks of nivolumab. Exposure to brentuximab vedotin varied, and each patient had relapsed following autologous stem cell transplantation. The genes are TRBV6-5 and TRBJ1-1, with D hard to call. The sequence came from a human donor with classical Hodgkin lymphoma. Sequenced material: peripheral blood mononuclear cells (PBMCs), taken before the fourth cycle of nivolumab. The CDR3 here is CASRSSMNTEAFF. The CDR3 region has the DNA TGTGCCAGCAGGTCCTCAATGAACACTGAAGCTTTCTTT.